Presented here are 9 T cell receptor beta chains from one specimen sequenced in a study of OX40 agonist ivuxolimab in advanced cancers. Here immunoSEQ multiplex PCR was the method, and the copy in TCRdb shows in-frame clones only, minus some. The table has 53,000 or so clones, around four fifths seen once. Sequences were derived from CD4+ or CD8+ T cells sorted from blood, sampled in a trial of the OX40 agonist ivuxolimab. Receptors originate from an adult with an advanced solid tumor such as melanoma, head and neck, liver or kidney cancer.

The chain carries TRBV6-6 and TRBJ2-5; possibly TRBD1 or TRBD2 for D (5 bases each). This CDR3 region has 16 residues. Germline V gene data show CDR1 as MNHNY and CDR2 as SVGAGI (reference sequence). V lost 6 bases and J 3 bases, leaving 20 bases between the germline ends. CDR3 sequence: CASRRGERRAKETQYF. The CDR3 DNA reads as TGTGCCAGCAGGAGGGGAGAACGGCGAGCTAAAGAGACCCAGTACTTC.

About this clone itself: A read error may produce the germline difference seen at one junction end. CDR3 sequence: CASSPGDLNPPQHF. The CDR3 bases are TGTGCCAGCAGCCCGGGCGACTTAAATCCGCCCCAGCATTTT. The gene calls are TRBV5-8 and TRBJ1-5, with D hard to call. CDR3 size: 14 residues. Germline values: CDR1 SGHTS, CDR2 YDEGEE.

The chain joins TRBV7-9 to TRBJ2-1; 10 bases fit TRBD2. This CDR3 has 14 amino acids. V dropped 3 bases and J dropped 7; count of bases not matched to a gene: 3. In germline, CDR1 is SEHNR, CDR2 FQNEAQ (reference sequence). The CDR3 sequence: CASSLSGRGNEQFF. CDR3 nucleotides: TGTGCCAGCAGCTTGAGCGGGAGGGGAAATGAGCAGTTCTTC.

This clone was recorded only once. This chain links TRBV5-4 with TRBJ2-6, with TRBD1 matching over 8 bases. Per germline, CDR1 SGHNT and CDR2 YYREEE (reference sequence). The CDR3 extends over 15 amino acids. V lost 4 bases and J lost 2; bases outside the gene matches: 2. CDR3 in amino acids: CASSVTGAGANVLTF. The CDR3 coding sequence is TGTGCCAGCAGCGTGACAGGGGCTGGGGCCAACGTCCTGACTTTC.

The J gene is TRBJ2-3, the V gene TRBV30; D call uncertain. The germline V gene encodes CDR1 GTSNPN and CDR2 SVGIG (reference sequence). Trimming pared 3 bases from V and 2 bases from J, leaving 9 bases between. The CDR3 totals 13 residues. DNA of the CDR3: TGTGCCTGGAGCGACGTCTACACAGATACGCAGTATTTT. Amino acid sequence: CAWSDVYTDTQYF.

V gene TRBV18 combines with J gene TRBJ2-3, with TRBD2 matching over 9 bases. The CDR3 covers 19 residues. V trimming: 3 bases; J trimming: 2 bases; junction bases outside the gene matches: 15. Germline V lookup: CDR1 KGHSH, CDR2 LQKENI. CDR3 residues: CASSPGWTSAPPSTDTQYF. The CDR3 DNA follows: TGTGCCAGCTCACCCGGTTGGACTAGCGCTCCCCCTTCCACAGATACGCAGTATTTT.

The rearrangement links TRBV18 to TRBJ2-1; D possibly uses TRBD1 or TRBD2 (6 bases each). This CDR3 contains 16 residues. Per the germline V gene, CDR1 is KGHSH and CDR2 is LQKENI. Trimming removed 3 bases from V and 3 bases from J, with 15 bases in between. CDR3 protein: CASSPLGGLGYNEQFF. The CDR3 nucleotides are TGTGCCAGCTCACCCCTGGGGGGCTTAGGCTACAATGAGCAGTTCTTC.

V is TRBV2 and J is TRBJ1-4, with TRBD1 as a possible D gene (6 bases). Trimming removed 5 bases from V and 8 bases from J, with 12 bases in between. Looked up from germline, CDR1 is SNHLY and CDR2 is FYNNEI. This CDR3 region has 13 residues. CDR3: CASSLRGAEKLFF. CDR3 nucleotides: TGTGCCAGCAGTCTCAGGGGCGCGGAAAAACTGTTTTTT. Complete variable domain (other parts from reference TRBV2 and TRBJ1-4): EPEVTQTPSHQVTQMGQEVILRCVPISNHLYFYWYRQILGQKVEFLVSFYNNEISEKSEIFDDQFSVERPDGSNFTLKIRSTKLEDSAMYFCASSLRGAEKLFFGSGTQLSVL.

CDR3 DNA: TGTGCCAGCAGCCCGGACATCGCTGGAAACACCATATATTTT. Amino acid sequence: CASSPDIAGNTIYF. The chain uses TRBV7-9 and TRBJ1-3, with D possibly being TRBD1 (5 bases). The CDR3 covers 14 residues. V dropped 5 bases and J dropped 2 bases, with 10 bases sitting between them. Per germline, CDR1 SEHNR and CDR2 FQNEAQ (reference sequence). Full variable domain (remainder filled in from reference TRBV7-9 and TRBJ1-3): DTGVSQNPRHKITKRGQNVTFRCDPISEHNRLYWYRQTLGQGPEFLTYFQNEAQLEKSRLLSDRFSAERPKGSFSTLEIQRTEQGDSAMYLCASSPDIAGNTIYFGEGSWLTVV.